This record looks at one T cell receptor (beta chain) sequence and its context. Which antigen it targets is not known. The record has no base qualities; no much larger clone is one base away. CD4+CD45RO+CD25- cells were isolated as memory CD4+ T cells. Tregs, naive and memory CD4+ T cells from tumor, blood and ipsilateral draining lymph nodes of a few breast cancer patients underwent full-length TCR alpha and beta sequencing. Tumor tissue and lymph nodes from ipsilateral axillary dissection were perfused with PBS, minced and digested with collagenase I and hyaluronidase. Ficoll density gradient centrifugation was used to isolate mononuclear cells from lymph nodes or from approximately 46 ml of peripheral blood. A purity exceeding 90% was confirmed by FACS for the sorted cell populations. This specimen comes from a study (dated by TCRdb to about 2015). For context, the study as a whole: The study tested whether tumor-infiltrating Tregs in breast cancer are recruited from blood Tregs or converted in situ from other CD4+ T cell subsets.

On the study overall, not on this receptor specifically: Tumor memory CD4+ T cell TCR gene usage was found to cluster with blood and lymph node memory CD4+ cells and with lymph node naive CD4+ cells. Tumor-infiltrating Treg TCR alpha and beta sequences overlapped most with tumor naive CD4+ T cells, then with blood naive CD4+ T cells. Rather than covering whole repertoires, validation in the larger cohort was restricted to a single TCR beta V-J rearrangement.

V is reduced by 5 bases and J by 0 bases, leaving a spacing of 11 bases between them. The germline V gene (reference sequence) sets CDR1 to DFQATT and CDR2 to SNEGSKA. From its cysteine to its phenylalanine, the CDR3 spans 13 amino acids. Only CDR3 DNA is held: 39 bases, read in frame from base 1. Amplification of full-length TCR variable regions was done by 5' RACE PCR using constant-region reverse primers, and this step was followed by semi-nested PCR with Nested Universal Primer A. Using the ReliaPrep RNA Cell Miniprep System, total RNA was extracted, and the SMARTer RACE 5'/3' Kit was then used to reverse transcribe the RNA into 5'RACE-ready cDNA. Full-length TCR alpha and beta libraries were barcoded with multiplex adaptors and sequenced on an Illumina MiSeq. The paper's data handling went like this. For each of nine subset-tissue groups, sequencing data from the five patients were combined, and the groups were compared by unsupervised clustering of TCR gene usage. Repertoire similarity was calculated with the Morisita-Horn index, weighting shared sequences by their contribution to each repertoire. TCRdb redid the processing of the public reads, applying fastp at Q25 and MiXCR, and retained in-frame beta chains. All rows with the same CDR3 protein become a single entry with the most common DNA and genes. None of the V and J calls come from the authors' own analysis; TCRdb made them. The sample data list some 8,000 distinct CDR3 sequences, and roughly 52% of these were observed just once. The ten largest clones represent roughly 5.1% of the sample.

Material: memory CD4+ T cells sorted from a lymph node. The cell subset or site label for this specimen denotes: memory CD4+ T cells, CD4+CD45RO+CD25-. This sequence was found in a female donor with breast cancer. Recombination connected TRBV20-1 to TRBJ2-7; TRBD1 is possibly the D segment (6 matching bases). In nucleotide form, the sequence is TGCAGTGCTGTACAGGGCCCCTCCTACGAGCAGTACTTC. This gives the protein CSAVQGPSYEQYF.